The entry below describes one T cell receptor beta chain. Its binding antigen is unknown. Base qualities are not provided; no much larger clone lies one nucleotide away. Resection was performed on patients in Japan or China between the mid-2010s and the late 2010s. The histologic diagnosis of each case was independently confirmed on H&E slides by two lung cancer pathologists. To enrich premalignant or tumor cells for nucleic acid extraction, macro-dissection was performed after pathologic assessment. The AllPrep DNA/RNA FFPE Kit was used to isolate DNA from FFPE tissue. This sample stems from a study of immune evolution from preneoplasia to lung adenocarcinoma (dated by TCRdb to the early 2020s). In the study overall: HLA loss of heterozygosity was observed in approximately 6.5%, 16% and 36% of AIS, MIA and ADC lesions, respectively, and was not observed in any AAH lesions. Immune contexture across lung adenocarcinoma precursors and invasive adenocarcinoma was profiled using immune gene expression, TCR sequencing and multiplex immunofluorescence. Resected precursor lesions (AAH, AIS, MIA) and invasive adenocarcinomas were compared with paired morphologically normal lung tissue. The sample size was set by how many specimens were available, not by a prior power calculation. The immune data were integrated with whole exome sequencing and methylation data from the same cohort of nodules. In total, the cohort included 50 to 60 patients with pulmonary nodules, all of whom underwent surgical resection. TCR sequencing data were obtained from 51 patients. According to the study, roughly 110 samples were used for TCR sequencing. Class I HLA alleles were inferred from exome data with POLYSOLVER, and allele-specific HLA loss was detected with LOHHLA. General conclusions and limits of the study: Normal lung showed the highest clonality, whereas later-stage lesions appeared to have higher T cell density and diversity but lower clonality. Top T cell clone frequencies were highest in normal lung and appeared to decrease progressively from AAH through AIS, MIA and invasive adenocarcinoma. Because every patient came from Japan and China, how well the results apply to Western populations was uncertain. The findings reflected association rather than direct causation, and larger cohorts with long-term follow-up and longitudinal biopsies were considered necessary. Compared with EGFR-mutant or double wild-type lesions, KRAS-mutant nodules had the highest T cell clonality.

TCR beta CDR3 regions were sequenced from DNA using the immunoSEQ hsTCRbeta Kit. From the authors' description of their analysis: The ImmunoSEQ Analyzer was used to analyse the TCR sequencing data. T cell clonality was defined as 1 minus Pielou's evenness computed on productive rearrangements. T cell diversity was measured with the inverse Simpson index on productive templates. T cell density was defined as TCR beta template counts normalized to usable DNA, with usable DNA estimated by amplification and sequencing of housekeeping genes. Two-sided Kruskal-Wallis tests were used to compare TCR metrics across histologic stages. The immuneACCESS repertoire file appears here via TCRdb, limited to in-frame rearrangements. These files lack a portion of the clones; in checked studies, under half of the deficit traces to unresolved V genes, and the cause of the others is not known. The V and J calls and clone size are taken from that table; D and trimming were inferred from the DNA. In all, the sample holds thousands of clones, and around 80% of those were seen once. The ten largest clonotypes hold roughly 5.7% of the sample.

As encoded in the germline V gene, CDR1 is SGDLS while CDR2 is YYNGEE. From the cysteine through the phenylalanine, the CDR3 covers 15 amino acids. The CDR3 DNA has 45 bases and is translated from base 1. Unmatched junction bases come to 9, with V trimmed by 4 bases and J by 5 bases. The origin of this receptor is a person aged 50-75 years with lung adenocarcinoma. Rearrangement joined TRBV9 to TRBJ2-1, with 7 bases aligning to TRBD1. The sequenced sample was FFPE minimally invasive lung adenocarcinoma tissue. Interpreted using the paper, the cell subset or site label stands for: micro-invasive lung adenocarcinoma (MIA). CDR3 protein: CASSPFGTEHNEQFF. The nucleotides read TGTGCCAGCAGCCCCTTCGGGACAGAACACAATGAGCAGTTCTTC. With the rest looked up from the reference TRBV9 and TRBJ2-1 genes rather than sequenced, the full variable domain is DSGVTQTPKHLITATGQRVTLRCSPRSGDLSVYWYQQSLDQGLQFLIQYYNGEERAKGNILERFSAQQFPDLHSELNLSSLELGDSALYFCASSPFGTEHNEQFFGPGTRLTVL.